This TCR beta chain was obtained from a study of shared clonotypes between healthy human individuals. In the study overall: The study used three CD4 naive, three CD4 memory, two CD8 naive and one CD8 memory plate per donor. Whole-study results and caveats: Generation probability values for non-shared clonotypes were lower than those for clonotypes shared by all four donors.

Several immunoSEQ plates held equal portions of the genomic DNA taken from each subset. Using immunoSEQ multiplex PCR, the repertoire was profiled, and TCRdb retains in-frame clones only, with some absent. The table includes about 1.5 million clones, around 98% detected once. CDR1 is GTSNPN and CDR2 is SVGIG in the germline V gene (reference sequence). Trimming at V came to 2 bases and at J to 3 bases, leaving 12 bases not matched to a gene. The CDR3 has 17 amino acids. With regard to this clone: What it binds is not known.

The chain employs TRBV30 and TRBJ2-7, with 11 bases that match TRBD2. The specimen was naive CD4+ T cells sorted from blood. Subset of the sample: CD45RA+ positively selected. The receptor was isolated from a young man in good health. The CDR3 DNA reads TGTGCCTGGAGTCGAACTAGCGGGAGTCTTGATTTCTACGAGCAGTACTTC. It codes for CAWSRTSGSLDFYEQYF. The full variable domain, its missing parts supplied by reference TRBV30 and TRBJ2-7, is SQTIHQWPATLVQPVGSPLSLECTVEGTSNPNLYWYRQAAGRGLQLLFYSVGIGQISSEVPQNLSASRPQDRQFILSSKKLLLSDSGFYLCAWSRTSGSLDFYEQYFGPGTRLTVT.